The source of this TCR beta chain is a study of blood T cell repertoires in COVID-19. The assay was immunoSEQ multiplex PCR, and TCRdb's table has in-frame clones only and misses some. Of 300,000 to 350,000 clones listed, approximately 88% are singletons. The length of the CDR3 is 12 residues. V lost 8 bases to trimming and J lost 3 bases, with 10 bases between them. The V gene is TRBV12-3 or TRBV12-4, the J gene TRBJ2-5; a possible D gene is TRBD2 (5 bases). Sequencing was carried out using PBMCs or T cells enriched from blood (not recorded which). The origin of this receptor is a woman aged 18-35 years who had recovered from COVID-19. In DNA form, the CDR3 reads TGTGCCAGCGGGAGAGGAGAAGAGACCCAGTACTTC. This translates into CASGRGEETQYF.